Each of the 32 T cell receptor beta chains below was sequenced from the same sample in a study of blood T cell repertoires in COVID-19. This table comes from immunoSEQ multiplex PCR, and its TCRdb copy is limited to in-frame clones, with some not included. The sample contains fewer than 250,000 clones, 83% of which appear only once. Sequenced: PBMCs or T cells enriched from blood (not recorded which). Receptors originate from a woman aged 40 to 50 who had been exposed to COVID-19.

The chain uses TRBV5-1 and TRBJ1-2; 9 bases line up with TRBD1. With 4 bases clipped from V and 4 bases from J, the junction kept 8 bases outside the gene matches. CDR3 length: 15 residues. Germline V gives CDR1 SGHRS, CDR2 YFSETQ. The CDR3 sequence is CASSPGQGSSYGYTF. The CDR3 nucleotides read TGCGCCAGCAGCCCGGGACAGGGATCGAGCTATGGCTACACCTTC. Supplemented by reference TRBV5-1 and TRBJ1-2, the full variable domain reads KAGVTQTPRYLIKTRGQQVTLSCSPISGHRSVSWYQQTPGQGLQFLFEYFSETQRNKGNFPGRFSGRQFSNSRSEMNVSTLELGDSALYLCASSPGQGSSYGYTFGSGTRLTVV.

The chain combines TRBV7-8 with TRBJ2-3, with 8 bases that match TRBD2. Trimming took 6 bases from V and 6 from J; bases not matched to a gene: 11. CDR1 and CDR2 (germline): SGHVS, FQNEAQ. This CDR3 is built from 15 residues. CDR3 DNA: TGTGCCAGCAGGGTGACAGCTAGCGGGCTTGATACGCAGTATTTT. It codes for CASRVTASGLDTQYF.

The chain combines TRBV18 with TRBJ2-3; 9 bases match TRBD1. This CDR3 contains 16 residues. V was pared by 4 bases and J by 3 bases, with 8 bases of the junction left unmatched. Germline loops: CDR1 KGHSH, CDR2 LQKENI. CDR3 nucleotide sequence: TGTGCCAGCTCACTTTTGTTGGGACAGGGAACAGATACGCAGTATTTT. It is translated as CASSLLLGQGTDTQYF.

The chain joins TRBV3-1 (or the pseudogene TRBV3-2) to TRBJ1-3, with D uncertain. This CDR3 is built from 13 residues. V shed 3 bases and J shed 1 base, with 4 bases lying between them. Germline values: CDR1 LGHDT, CDR2 YNNKEL (reference sequence). CDR3 sequence (DNA): TGTGCCAGCAGCCACAGTTCTGGAAACACCATATATTTT. Its translation is CASSHSSGNTIYF.

V gene TRBV6-5 combines with J gene TRBJ1-5; possible D gene TRBD1, 6 bases. The V and J ends lost 7 bases and 3 bases respectively, with 10 bases between them. The CDR3 sequence is 13 residues long. Germline V gene data show CDR1 as MNHEY and CDR2 as SVGAGI. The CDR3 bases are TGTGCCAGCACATGGACAGTCAATCAGCCCCAGCATTTT. Amino acids: CASTWTVNQPQHF.

On this clone itself: Mismatch with germline at one junction end may stem from a read error. The V gene is TRBV6-1, the J gene TRBJ1-2; 9 positions agree with TRBD1. This CDR3 contains 13 residues. Germline values: CDR1 MNHNS, CDR2 SASEGT. The CDR3 spells CASSEGTGVALAF. As DNA, the CDR3 is TGTGCCAGCAGTGAAGGGACAGGGGTTGCCTTAGCCTTC.

The rearrangement uses TRBV5-8 and TRBJ1-5, with TRBD1 matching 11 bases. Germline V gene lookup returns CDR1 SGHTS and CDR2 YDEGEE. V was pared by 0 bases and J by 8 bases, with 7 bases of the junction left unmatched. The CDR3 loop spans 16 amino acids. Here the CDR3 reads CASSLERTGGAEPQHF. The CDR3 DNA reads TGTGCCAGCAGCTTGGAGAGGACAGGGGGCGCGGAGCCCCAGCATTTT.

The rearrangement links TRBV6-2 or TRBV6-3 to TRBJ2-5, with 7 bases lining up with TRBD1. Germline loops: CDR1 MNHEY, CDR2 SVGEGT. CDR3 length equals 14 residues. V shed 4 bases, J shed 2 bases, and the junction held 4 bases outside the gene matches. This CDR3 reads CASSSGQRQETQYF. CDR3 DNA sequence: TGTGCCAGCAGTTCGGGACAGAGACAAGAGACCCAGTACTTC.

The chain carries TRBV7-9 and TRBJ1-2; a possible D gene is TRBD1 (6 bases). V shed 1 base and J shed 4 bases, with 19 bases lying between them. Germline CDR1 is SEHNR and CDR2 is FQNEAQ (reference sequence). CDR3 length: 17 amino acids. The CDR3 region has the DNA TGTGCCAGCAGCTTAGGGAAGAAACCAACAGGGAGCTATGGCTACACCTTC. Translated: CASSLGKKPTGSYGYTF.

The rearrangement joins TRBV19 to TRBJ2-3; 12 bases are shared with TRBD2. The CDR3 contains 14 residues. Losses at the gene ends were 4 bases for V and 10 bases for J; bases not matched to a gene: 6. The germline V gene encodes CDR1 LNHDA and CDR2 SQIVND (reference sequence). CDR3: CASSRLAGVLAQYF. Here the CDR3 DNA reads TGTGCCAGTAGTAGACTAGCGGGGGTTTTAGCGCAGTATTTT.

The rearrangement links TRBV28 to TRBJ1-2, with a weak D call TRBD1 (6 bases). Trimming stripped 6 bases from V and 3 bases from J, with 11 bases between. Germline assignment: CDR1 MDHEN and CDR2 SYDVKM. The CDR3 runs 13 residues. CDR3 sequence: CASREGVYYGYTF. In DNA form, the CDR3 reads TGTGCCAGCAGAGAGGGGGTCTACTATGGCTACACCTTC.

The V gene is TRBV5-1, the J gene TRBJ2-5; 11 bases align to TRBD2. With V trimmed by 4 bases and J by 2 bases, 7 bases remained unmatched. The CDR3 loop spans 16 amino acids. CDR1 SGHRS and CDR2 YFSETQ come from the germline V gene. Here the CDR3 DNA reads TGCGCCAGCAGCCCCTTCCTAGCGGGGGGACAAGAGACCCAGTACTTC. Translated, it gives CASSPFLAGGQETQYF.

J is TRBJ1-3 and V is TRBV9; perhaps TRBD1 as D (6 bases). Germline-derived CDR1 and CDR2 are SGDLS and YYNGEE. V lost 3 bases, J lost 5 bases, and 12 bases lay in between. The CDR3 totals 14 residues. CDR3 sequence reads: CASSARDTRNTIYF. CDR3 coding DNA: TGTGCCAGCAGCGCCCGGGACACCAGAAACACCATATATTTT.

The V gene is TRBV9, the J gene TRBJ2-1, with no clear D. CDR1 is SGDLS and CDR2 is YYNGEE in the germline V gene. V was pared by 0 bases and J by 10 bases, with 8 bases between. The length of the CDR3 is 12 residues. This CDR3 reads CASSVDRSEQFF. For the CDR3, the DNA is TGTGCCAGCAGCGTAGACCGGAGCGAGCAGTTCTTC.

This clone was observed once. The genes are TRBV4-1 and TRBJ2-7; 10 bases are shared with TRBD2. The CDR3 totals 16 residues. Germline lookup yields CDR1 MGHRA and CDR2 YSYEKL. With 0 bases clipped from V and 1 base from J, the junction kept 3 bases outside the gene matches. The CDR3 sequence is CASSQDKRGGSYEQYF. The CDR3 DNA sequence: TGCGCCAGCAGCCAAGATAAGCGGGGGGGGTCCTACGAGCAGTACTTC.

The gene calls are TRBV28 and TRBJ1-1; no firm D call. The CDR3 contains 14 residues. Deletions cut 1 base from V and 3 bases from J, with 9 bases between. Germline V gene lookup returns CDR1 MDHEN and CDR2 SYDVKM. The CDR3 here is CASSLFRSDTEAFF. The CDR3 coding sequence is TGTGCCAGCAGTTTATTCCGTTCGGACACTGAAGCTTTCTTT.

This clone appeared once. The chain carries TRBV4-3 and TRBJ1-4; TRBD1 matches at 8 bases. CDR1 and CDR2 (germline): LGHNA, YSLEER. Unmatched junction bases numbered 4, after V lost 3 bases and J lost 4 bases. This CDR3 contains 15 residues. In DNA, the CDR3 is TGCGCCAGCAGCCAGACAGGGGCATTTAATGAAAAACTGTTTTTT. It yields the protein CASSQTGAFNEKLFF.

The chain is built from TRBV2 and TRBJ2-1; TRBD2 matches at 8 bases. The CDR3 sequence is 16 residues long. V lost 3 bases and J lost 2; bases outside the gene matches: 6. The germline V gene encodes CDR1 SNHLY and CDR2 FYNNEI. The CDR3 spells CASSERGALTYNEQFF. CDR3 nucleotide sequence: TGTGCCAGCAGTGAGCGGGGGGCCTTGACCTACAATGAGCAGTTCTTC.

The J gene is TRBJ2-3, the V gene TRBV13; a possible D gene is TRBD1 (5 bases). V was clipped by 5 bases and J by 2 bases, with 14 bases between them. Germline CDR1 is PRHDT and CDR2 is FYEKMQ (reference sequence). There are 15 residues in the CDR3. CDR3 sequence (DNA): TGTGCCAGCAGCCCCCGCGCCAGGGTCACAGATACGCAGTATTTT. It is translated as CASSPRARVTDTQYF.

The chain is built from TRBV29-1 and TRBJ2-3; 8 positions agree with TRBD2. Germline CDR1 is SQVTM and CDR2 is ANQGSEA. The junction had 10 bases not matched to a gene; V was cut back by 3 bases and J by 5 bases. The CDR3 covers 15 residues. CDR3 nucleotides: TGCAGCGTTGACGGGCTAGCGGGCCGATTAGATACGCAGTATTTT. The encoded protein is CSVDGLAGRLDTQYF.

The gene calls are TRBV14 and TRBJ2-1; D perhaps matches TRBD2 (6 bases). CDR1 is SGHDN and CDR2 is FVKESK in the germline V gene. The V end lost 4 bases, the J end lost 3 bases, and 10 bases lay between the germline ends. This CDR3 is 14 amino acids long. CDR3 protein: CASSPTSYYNEQFF. The CDR3 DNA follows: TGTGCCAGCAGCCCGACTAGTTACTACAATGAGCAGTTCTTC.

This chain connects TRBV7-8 to TRBJ1-3; D is uncertain. V was clipped by 5 bases and J by 0 bases, with 14 bases between them. This CDR3 is built from 16 residues. Germline CDR1 SGHVS, CDR2 FQNEAQ. CDR3 nucleotide sequence: TGTGCCAGCAGCCTAAACCCAATGAGCTCTGGAAACACCATATATTTT. This encodes CASSLNPMSSGNTIYF.

This chain joins TRBV14 and TRBJ1-6; TRBD1 might be the D (6 bases). Germline V gives CDR1 SGHDN, CDR2 FVKESK. The CDR3 sequence is 14 residues long. The V end was cut by 4 bases, the J end by 5 bases, with 9 bases between. This CDR3 reads CASSPGHNNSPLHF. The DNA of the CDR3 is TGTGCCAGCAGCCCGGGACATAATAATTCACCCCTCCACTTT.

The rearrangement uses TRBV5-1 and TRBJ2-5; D is possibly TRBD2 (6 bases). This CDR3 has 15 amino acids. The V gene's germline CDR1 is SGHRS and CDR2 YFSETQ. V was clipped by 0 bases and J by 3 bases, with 12 bases between them. CDR3 sequence reads: CASSLAGREEETQYF. In nucleotides, the CDR3 is TGCGCCAGCAGCTTGGCCGGCAGGGAGGAAGAGACCCAGTACTTC.

The V gene is TRBV19, the J gene TRBJ1-5, with 8 bases matching TRBD1. Germline V CDR1 and CDR2: LNHDA, SQIVND (reference sequence). The junction had 10 bases not matched to a gene; V was cut back by 9 bases and J by 6 bases. The CDR3 has 14 residues. CDR3 sequence reads: CASQDRASFQPQHF. CDR3 sequence (DNA): TGTGCCAGCCAGGACAGGGCCTCGTTTCAGCCCCAGCATTTT.

The genes are TRBV5-6 and TRBJ2-3, with TRBD2 matching 11 bases. The germline CDR1 and CDR2 sequences are SGHDT and YYEEEE. CDR3 size: 16 residues. Trimming took 0 bases from V and 2 from J; bases not matched to a gene: 2. The CDR3 nucleotides read TGTGCCAGCAGCTTGGGACTAGCGGGGACCACAGATACGCAGTATTTT. It encodes CASSLGLAGTTDTQYF.

This chain connects TRBV10-3 to TRBJ2-1, with 10 bases lining up with TRBD2. CDR1 ENHRY and CDR2 SYGVKD come from the germline V gene. CDR3 length: 16 residues. V was clipped by 2 bases and J by 3 bases; unmatched bases: 4. This CDR3 reads CAISEIAGGNYNEQFF. The CDR3, as DNA: TGTGCCATCAGTGAGATAGCGGGGGGAAACTACAATGAGCAGTTCTTC.

The genes are TRBV19 and TRBJ1-1, with D possibly TRBD1 on 5 matching bases. This CDR3 is 13 amino acids long. From germline, CDR1 is LNHDA and CDR2 SQIVND (reference sequence). Trimming shortened V by 1 base and J by 12 bases, and 15 bases separated the two germline ends. The DNA of the CDR3 is TGTGCCAGTAGTATAGGGGAGGGGATGGAAACTTTCTTT. Its protein is CASSIGEGMETFF.

Only a few counts were recorded for this clone. The chain carries TRBV29-1 and TRBJ1-1; D remains ambiguous. Germline CDR1 is SQVTM and CDR2 is ANQGSEA. The CDR3 is 12 residues long. V shed 4 bases and J shed 4 bases, with 10 bases lying between them. CDR3 in amino acids: CSVGQEGTEAFF. As DNA, the CDR3 is TGCAGCGTTGGGCAAGAGGGCACTGAAGCTTTCTTT.

The chain joins TRBV9 to TRBJ2-7; 12 bases agree with TRBD1. The CDR3 has 14 residues. CDR1 is SGDLS and CDR2 is YYNGEE in the germline V gene. V lost 0 bases, J lost 6 bases, and 1 base stayed unmatched. CDR3 sequence reads: CASSVGDRGLEQYF. CDR3 coding DNA: TGTGCCAGCAGCGTAGGGGACAGGGGGCTCGAGCAGTACTTC.

The rearrangement links TRBV10-1 to TRBJ2-1; 11 bases match TRBD2. Germline V lookup: CDR1 WNHNN, CDR2 SYGVQD (reference sequence). The CDR3 has 15 residues. Trimming at V came to 5 bases and at J to 7 bases, leaving 7 bases not matched to a gene. The CDR3: CASSTLAGGRNEQFF. CDR3 DNA sequence: TGCGCCAGCAGTACGCTAGCGGGGGGCCGGAATGAGCAGTTCTTC.

This rearrangement joins TRBV28 to TRBJ2-3; TRBD2 agrees at 10 bases. CDR3 length equals 15 residues. The V gene end was trimmed by 2 bases and the J gene end by 1 base; junction bases not matched to a gene: 0. Germline assignment: CDR1 MDHEN and CDR2 SYDVKM. The CDR3 DNA is TGTGCCAGCAGTTTAGGGACTAGCGGCACAGATACGCAGTATTTT. Translated: CASSLGTSGTDTQYF.